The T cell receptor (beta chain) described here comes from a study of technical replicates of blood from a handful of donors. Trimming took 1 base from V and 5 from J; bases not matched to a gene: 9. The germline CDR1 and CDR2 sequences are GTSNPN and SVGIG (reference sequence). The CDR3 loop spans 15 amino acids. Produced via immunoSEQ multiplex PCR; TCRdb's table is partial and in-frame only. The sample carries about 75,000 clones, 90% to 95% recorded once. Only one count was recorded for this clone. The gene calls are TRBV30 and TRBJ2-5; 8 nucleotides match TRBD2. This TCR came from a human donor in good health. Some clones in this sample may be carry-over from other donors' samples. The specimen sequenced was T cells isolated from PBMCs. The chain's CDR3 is CAWSDGSGVGETQYF. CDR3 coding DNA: TGTGCCTGGAGTGACGGTAGCGGGGTCGGTGAGACCCAGTACTTC.